Each of the 28 T cell receptor beta chains below was sequenced from the same sample in a study of radiotherapy plus CTLA-4 blockade in lung cancer (dated by TCRdb to 2017 to 2018). The protocol used for the library was the immunoSEQ multiplex PCR assay. The clones in this table, taken by TCRdb from immuneACCESS, are in-frame only. Not every clone is retained; where verified, under half of the shortfall comes from an unresolved V gene, and the cause of the rest is unknown. This sample comprises more than 100,000 clones, around 90% of them detected only once. 5.5% to 8.5% of the sample lies in the top ten. Sequenced material: peripheral blood, taken from a patient treated with radiotherapy plus ipilimumab. The receptor source for this set is a human donor with non-small cell lung cancer that progressed on radiotherapy plus ipilimumab.

The V gene is TRBV7-3, the J gene TRBJ2-3; the D is unclear. This CDR3 is built from 12 residues. The ends were cut back, 3 bases at V and 1 base at J, with 2 bases in the middle. From germline, CDR1 is SGHTA and CDR2 FQGTGA. CDR3 protein: CASSFGTDTQYF. The CDR3 bases are TGTGCCAGCAGCTTCGGCACAGATACGCAGTATTTT.

The V call is TRBV19, the J call TRBJ2-7, with 7 bases lining up with TRBD2. There are 15 residues in the CDR3. Germline-derived CDR1 and CDR2 are LNHDA and SQIVND (reference sequence). Germline trimming cut 3 bases from V and 4 bases from J; bases unmatched to any gene: 9. In DNA, the CDR3 is TGTGCCAGTAGTATCGGCGGGGGTTATCTTTACGAGCAGTACTTC. Its translation: CASSIGGGYLYEQYF.

The J gene is TRBJ1-1, the V gene TRBV2; D not certain. CDR3 length equals 13 residues. V lost 5 bases to trimming and J lost 4 bases, with 11 bases between them. The germline V gene encodes CDR1 SNHLY and CDR2 FYNNEI. The CDR3 DNA sequence: TGTGCCAGCAGTCAGGCCTGGGGCACTGAAGCTTTCTTT. Its protein product is CASSQAWGTEAFF.

V usage is TRBV2 and J usage is TRBJ2-1; TRBD1 aligns across 9 bases. V shed 7 bases and J 4 bases; nucleotides not matched to a gene: 5. The CDR3 contains 14 residues. Germline V gene data show CDR1 as SNHLY and CDR2 as FYNNEI. The CDR3 sequence: CASTRTGAYNEQFF. As DNA, the CDR3 is TGTGCCAGCACCAGGACAGGGGCGTACAATGAGCAGTTCTTC.

V is TRBV5-6 and J is TRBJ2-7; 9 bases agree with TRBD1. The V and J ends lost 4 bases and 3 bases, in that order; junction bases with no gene match: 11. The CDR3 contains 16 residues. The germline V gene has CDR1 SGHDT and CDR2 YYEEEE. The CDR3 sequence is CASSGTNRDRVYEQYF. The CDR3 coding sequence is TGTGCCAGCAGCGGAACAAACCGGGACAGGGTCTACGAGCAGTACTTC.

V is TRBV9 and J is TRBJ2-3, with 8 nucleotides matching TRBD1. The V gene end was trimmed by 4 bases and the J gene end by 2 bases; junction bases not matched to a gene: 12. CDR3 length: 17 residues. Germline loops: CDR1 SGDLS, CDR2 YYNGEE. CDR3 sequence (DNA): TGTGCCAGCAGCCCCGAGACAGGGGCCCCGAACACAGATACGCAGTATTTT. It specifies CASSPETGAPNTDTQYF.

The chain's CDR3 is CAWSKIAEKNTGELFF. DNA for the CDR3: TGTGCCTGGAGTAAAATAGCGGAGAAGAACACCGGGGAGCTGTTTTTT. The rearrangement uses TRBV30 and TRBJ2-2; possibly TRBD2 for D (6 bases). This CDR3 has 16 residues. V lost 2 bases and J lost 1, with 14 bases in between. CDR1 GTSNPN and CDR2 SVGIG come from the germline V gene (reference sequence).

The V and J genes are TRBV28 and TRBJ2-7; 7 positions match TRBD2. Germline lookup yields CDR1 MDHEN and CDR2 SYDVKM. CDR3 length: 13 amino acids. The J segment lost 3 bases and the V segment lost 8 bases, leaving 7 bases of the junction unmatched. CDR3 nucleotide sequence: TGTGCCAGCGAGCGGGATATTCACTACGAGCAGTACTTC. Translated, it gives CASERDIHYEQYF.

J is TRBJ2-5 and V is TRBV15; 9 nucleotides match TRBD1. Losses at the gene ends were 1 base for V and 5 bases for J; bases not matched to a gene: 5. The CDR3 length is 15 residues. CDR1 LNHNV and CDR2 YYDKDF come from the germline V gene (reference sequence). The CDR3 reads CATSRGGQGKETQYF. CDR3 in DNA: TGTGCCACCAGCAGAGGGGGACAGGGAAAGGAGACCCAGTACTTC.

The CDR3 reads CASSSLRDSSFKNIQYF. In DNA form, the CDR3 reads TGTGCCAGCAGCTCCCTCCGGGACTCCTCTTTCAAAAACATTCAGTACTTC. The chain has TRBV11-2 and TRBJ2-4; D is possibly TRBD2 (6 bases). CDR3 length: 17 amino acids. The germline V gene encodes CDR1 SGHAT and CDR2 FQNNGV. The ends were cut back, 4 bases at V and 3 bases at J, with 19 bases in the middle.

This CDR3 is CASSKAQPREPQHF. The CDR3, as DNA: TGTGCCAGTAGTAAAGCTCAACCTAGAGAGCCCCAGCATTTT. The chain links TRBV19 to TRBJ1-5, with D unresolved. Germline V CDR1 and CDR2: LNHDA, SQIVND (reference sequence). The length of the CDR3 is 14 residues. V lost 4 bases and J lost 8, with 15 bases in between.

This chain links TRBV2 with TRBJ1-5, with 7 bases lining up with TRBD1. Per the germline V gene, CDR1 is SNHLY and CDR2 is FYNNEI. The CDR3 contains 14 residues. J gave up 7 bases and V 8 bases, and 11 bases lay outside the gene matches. The CDR3 coding sequence is TGTGCCAGCGTCTCAAGAGGGGGCGAACAGCCCCAGCATTTT. Translation: CASVSRGGEQPQHF.

This chain links TRBV5-4 with TRBJ2-7; D perhaps matches TRBD1 (5 bases). Germline V lookup: CDR1 SGHNT, CDR2 YYREEE (reference sequence). V was clipped by 0 bases and J by 1 base, with 17 bases between them. CDR3 length equals 17 residues. The CDR3 region has the DNA TGTGCCAGCAGCTTGGGCCCAGTACAGGTAGTTTCCTACGAGCAGTACTTC. Translation: CASSLGPVQVVSYEQYF.

The rearrangement links TRBV5-1 to TRBJ2-7; TRBD1 is a possible D gene (5 bases). CDR1 SGHRS and CDR2 YFSETQ come from the germline V gene. V dropped 0 bases and J dropped 2 bases, with 9 bases sitting between them. The CDR3 totals 14 residues. The CDR3 DNA follows: TGCGCCAGCAGCTTGGGACAGAAACCCTACGAGCAGTACTTC. Translated: CASSLGQKPYEQYF.

The rearrangement uses TRBV7-3 and TRBJ2-1; D is ambiguous. Germline V gene lookup returns CDR1 SGHTA and CDR2 FQGTGA. With 2 bases removed from V and 0 bases from J, the gap between germline ends came to 8 bases. The length of the CDR3 is 15 residues. The DNA for the CDR3 is TGTGCCAGCAGCTTAGGGCCCAGCTCCTACAATGAGCAGTTCTTC. It codes for CASSLGPSSYNEQFF.

This chain uses TRBV7-6 with TRBJ2-1, with no clear D. The CDR3 length is 13 residues. The germline V gene has CDR1 SGHVS and CDR2 FNYEAQ. The V end lost 5 bases, the J end lost 6 bases, and 11 bases lay between the germline ends. CDR3 amino acids: CASSPGYANEQFF. In DNA, the CDR3 is TGTGCCAGCAGCCCCGGTTACGCCAATGAGCAGTTCTTC.

The rearrangement uses TRBV10-1 and TRBJ1-5; no firm D call. V was pared by 4 bases and J by 7 bases, with 11 bases between. The CDR3 spans 13 residues. The germline CDR1 and CDR2 sequences are WNHNN and SYGVQD (reference sequence). The CDR3 coding sequence is TGCGCCAGCAGTGGAGGACTTGGGCAGCCCCAGCATTTT. Protein product: CASSGGLGQPQHF.

The rearrangement uses TRBV11-2 and TRBJ2-3; D not resolved. The CDR3 totals 12 residues. Germline CDR1 is SGHAT and CDR2 is FQNNGV. V dropped 5 bases and J dropped 6 bases, with 9 bases sitting between them. This CDR3 is CASSLRLDTQYF. DNA of the CDR3: TGTGCCAGCAGCCTTAGACTGGATACGCAGTATTTT.

The chain uses TRBV4-1 and TRBJ1-4, with D possibly being TRBD1 (6 bases). Trimming stripped 2 bases from V and 3 bases from J, with 10 bases between. CDR3 length equals 15 residues. Germline V gives CDR1 MGHRA, CDR2 YSYEKL. CDR3 amino acids: CASSQSDSSNEKLFF. The DNA for the CDR3 is TGCGCCAGCAGCCAATCGGACAGCTCTAATGAAAAACTGTTTTTT.

The chain has TRBV19 and TRBJ2-2, with 13 bases lining up with TRBD2. This CDR3 region has 16 residues. Trimming at V came to 6 bases and at J to 4 bases, leaving 5 bases not matched to a gene. CDR1 LNHDA and CDR2 SQIVND come from the germline V gene (reference sequence). The CDR3 reads CASRTGTSGITGELFF. DNA of the CDR3: TGTGCCAGTAGGACCGGGACTAGCGGGATCACCGGGGAGCTGTTTTTT.

This sequence joins TRBV11-3 and TRBJ2-1; 11 bases line up with TRBD2. The CDR3 runs 16 residues. Germline V gene data show CDR1 as SGHNT and CDR2 as YENEEA. The V and J ends lost 5 bases and 4 bases, in that order; junction bases with no gene match: 7. In DNA, the CDR3 is TGTGCCAGCAGCCGCACAGGACTAGCGGGTTACAATGAGCAGTTCTTC. Encoded protein: CASSRTGLAGYNEQFF.

The chain is built from TRBV21-1 and TRBJ1-5; the table assigns TRBD1, which was not confirmed against the DNA. TRBV21-1 is deemed a pseudogene. The CDR3 consists of 18 residues. The CDR3 region is CASSKAQRQVGSNQPQHF. As DNA, the CDR3 is TGTGCCAGCAGCAAAGCCCAAAGACAGGTAGGCAGCAATCAGCCCCAGCATTTT.

Only one count was recorded for this clone. The V call is TRBV7-9, the J call TRBJ1-3, with D perhaps matching TRBD1 (5 bases). The CDR3 covers 14 residues. Germline CDR1 and CDR2: SEHNR and FQNEAQ (reference sequence). Trimming pared 3 bases from V and 4 bases from J, leaving 10 bases between. The chain's CDR3 is CASSLTGDGNTIYF. The CDR3 nucleotides read TGTGCCAGCAGCTTGACCGGGGACGGAAACACCATATATTTT.

The V call is TRBV27, the J call TRBJ2-1; TRBD2 matches at 12 bases. The length of the CDR3 is 18 residues. The germline CDR1 and CDR2 sequences are MNHEY and SMNVEV (reference sequence). The V gene end was trimmed by 8 bases and the J gene end by 1 base; junction bases not matched to a gene: 12. CDR3 nucleotides: TGTGCCAGCTGCCGGGTCGGACTAGCGGGATCTTCCTACAATGAGCAGTTCTTC. It translates to CASCRVGLAGSSYNEQFF.

V is TRBV6-6 and J is TRBJ1-1, with a weak D call TRBD1 (6 bases). Trimming cost V 2 bases and J 10 bases, with 20 bases left between them. The V gene's germline CDR1 is MNHNY and CDR2 SVGAGI (reference sequence). This CDR3 is 15 amino acids long. The chain's CDR3 is CASSYPTSRDITAFF. The CDR3 nucleotides read TGTGCCAGCAGTTACCCGACGTCCCGGGACATCACAGCTTTCTTT.

About this clone itself: The sample holds other DNA sequences that translate to the same CDR3. The V gene is TRBV18, the J gene TRBJ2-5; no clear D gene. V lost 3 bases and J lost 1, with 3 bases in between. Germline V CDR1 and CDR2: KGHSH, LQKENI. CDR3 length equals 12 residues. The DNA for the CDR3 is TGTGCCAGCTCACCCGCCCAAGAGACCCAGTACTTC. Its translation: CASSPAQETQYF.

The CDR3 loop is CASSVGNMNTEAFF. In DNA form, the CDR3 reads TGTGCCAGCAGCGTAGGGAACATGAACACTGAAGCTTTCTTT. This chain links TRBV9 with TRBJ1-1; the D is unclear. Between the trimmed V and J ends, which lost 0 bases and 0 bases, there was a span of 6 bases. The CDR3 spans 14 residues. CDR1 and CDR2 from the germline V gene are SGDLS and YYNGEE. The full variable domain, completed using reference TRBV9 and TRBJ1-1, is DSGVTQTPKHLITATGQRVTLRCSPRSGDLSVYWYQQSLDQGLQFLIQYYNGEERAKGNILERFSAQQFPDLHSELNLSSLELGDSALYFCASSVGNMNTEAFFGQGTRLTVV.

The rearrangement links TRBV11-2 to TRBJ1-5; unclear D gene. Looked up from germline, CDR1 is SGHAT and CDR2 is FQNNGV. V gave up 4 bases and J gave up 3 bases, with 7 bases separating them. The CDR3 is 13 residues long. The CDR3 sequence is CASSSEVNQPQHF. For the CDR3, the DNA is TGTGCCAGCAGCTCGGAAGTCAATCAGCCCCAGCATTTT. Full variable domain (rest looked up from reference TRBV11-2 and TRBJ1-5): EAGVAQSPRYKIIEKRQSVAFWCNPISGHATLYWYQQILGQGPKLLIQFQNNGVVDDSQLPKDRFSAERLKGVDSTLKIQPAKLEDSAVYLCASSSEVNQPQHFGDGTRLSIL.